This T cell receptor (beta chain) is from a study of blood T cell repertoires in COVID-19. Authors' analysis steps: From reference gene primer amplification, estimates of nucleated cell counts were derived. Assay: immunoSEQ multiplex PCR; the TCRdb copy retains only in-frame clones and omits some. V and J calls and clone size are as listed in that table; D and trimming were resolved from the DNA. This repertoire shows some 220,000 clones, roughly 82% found once; its top ten account for 9.7%. Material for sequencing was peripheral blood. This receptor was taken from a man between 45 and 60 years old with active or convalescent COVID-19.

This CDR3 reads CASSAQGHPRGSPLHF. DNA for the CDR3: TGTGCCAGTAGCGCCCAGGGACACCCCAGGGGTTCACCCCTCCACTTT. V and J are TRBV19 and TRBJ1-6; possibly TRBD1 for D (6 bases). In germline, CDR1 is LNHDA, CDR2 SQIVND (reference sequence). Trimming stripped 6 bases from V and 9 bases from J, with 21 bases between. CDR3 size: 16 residues.